This T cell receptor beta chain was sequenced in a study of cytomegalovirus exposure and HLA in healthy donors. The germline CDR1 and CDR2 sequences are LGHNA and YSLEER. This CDR3 has 18 amino acids. V dropped 0 bases and J dropped 1; count of bases not matched to a gene: 11. This PCR relied on a set of 60 Vbeta primers and 13 Jbeta primers. Sequencing used immunoSEQ multiplex PCR; TCRdb keeps in-frame clones, though not all of them. The data show 140,000 or so clones, approximately 80% seen once. Specimen: PBMCs. The sequence was collected from a female donor in good health and CMV-seronegative. V usage is TRBV4-3 and J usage is TRBJ1-1; TRBD1 matches at 7 bases. CDR3 in amino acids: CASSQDPPGRGANTEAFF. CDR3 sequence (DNA): TGCGCCAGCAGCCAAGATCCACCGGGCAGGGGGGCGAACACTGAAGCTTTCTTT.